This T cell receptor (beta chain) was retrieved from a study of regulatory dendritic cells for organ transplantation. Sorted subsets were CFSE-labeled and cultured approximately 5 days with allogeneic dendritic cells. The V gene end was trimmed by 3 bases and the J gene end by 7 bases; junction bases not matched to a gene: 11. Germline V gene lookup returns CDR1 LNHDA and CDR2 SQIVND (reference sequence). The CDR3 length is 16 residues. As regards this clone: Its target is unknown.

Sequencing was performed with immunoSEQ multiplex PCR; in TCRdb, only in-frame clones are kept and a portion is missing. The sample has 18,000 or so clones, approximately 79% seen once. The clonotype comes from a human donor in good health. Material: memory CD4+ T cells from blood cultured with regulatory dendritic cells. As to subset: CD45RO+ memory T cells. The chain recombines TRBV19 with TRBJ2-1; 8 bases are shared with TRBD2. CDR3 coding DNA: TGTGCCAGTAGTATTTTGTCTCTCCGGGAGGGGAATGAGCAGTTCTTC. This gives the protein CASSILSLREGNEQFF.